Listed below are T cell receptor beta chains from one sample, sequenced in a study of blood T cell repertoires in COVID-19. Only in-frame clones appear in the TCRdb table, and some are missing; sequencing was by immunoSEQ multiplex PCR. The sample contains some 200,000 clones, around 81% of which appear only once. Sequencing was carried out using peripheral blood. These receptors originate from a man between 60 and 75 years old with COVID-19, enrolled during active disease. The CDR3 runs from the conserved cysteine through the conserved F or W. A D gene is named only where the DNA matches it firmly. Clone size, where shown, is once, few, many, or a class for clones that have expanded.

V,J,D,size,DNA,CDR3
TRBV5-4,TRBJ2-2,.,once,TGTGCCAGCAGCCTGACTAGGTTTAGGACCGGGGAGCTGTTTTTT,CASSLTRFRTGELFF
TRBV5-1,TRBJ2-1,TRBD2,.,TGCGCCAGCAGCTTCGCACTAGCGGGATTCAATGAGCAGTTCTTC,CASSFALAGFNEQFF
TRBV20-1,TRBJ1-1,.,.,TGCAGTGCTGCGAGGGATAAAGCTTTCTTT,CSAARDKAFF
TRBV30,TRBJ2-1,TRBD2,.,TGTGCCTGGAGTGGGGGGGGTAGACGGTATGGGAAGGACAATGAGCAGTTCTTC,CAWSGGGRRYGKDNEQFF
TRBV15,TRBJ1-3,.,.,TGTGCCACCGGAGAGGGTGGAATGGGCTCTGGAAACACCATATATTTT,CATGEGGMGSGNTIYF
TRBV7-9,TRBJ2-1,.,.,TGTGCCAGCAGCTTAGGGGGAGGCTCCTACAATGAGCAGTTCTTC,CASSLGGGSYNEQFF
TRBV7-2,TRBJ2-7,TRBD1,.,TGTGCCAGCAGCTTCGGACAGGTAGGGGACGAGCAGTACTTC,CASSFGQVGDEQYF
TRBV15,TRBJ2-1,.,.,TGTGCCACCAGCAGGGGGCCCGTTACTTTACAGAATGAGCAGTTCTTC,CATSRGPVTLQNEQFF
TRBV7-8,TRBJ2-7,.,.,TGTGCCAGCAGCTTGGTCGCGAGCTACGAGCAGTACTTC,CASSLVASYEQYF
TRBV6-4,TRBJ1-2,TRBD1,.,TGTGCCAGCAGGCCTGACAGGGGTTCTAACTATGGCTACACCTTC,CASRPDRGSNYGYTF
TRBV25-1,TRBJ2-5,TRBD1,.,TGTGCCAGCAGTGCGGACAGGCTAAATCAAGAGACCCAGTACTTC,CASSADRLNQETQYF
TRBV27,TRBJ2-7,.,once,TGTGCCAGCGGTACCCTCGGGAGCGAGCAGTACTTC,CASGTLGSEQYF
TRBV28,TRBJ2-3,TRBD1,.,TGTGCCAGCAGTCCCCCCGGGACAGTAAGGGATACGCAGTATTTT,CASSPPGTVRDTQYF
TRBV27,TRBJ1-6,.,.,TGTGCCAGCACCGGTATGGGGGCTTCACCCCTCCACTTT,CASTGMGASPLHF
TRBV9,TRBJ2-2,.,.,TGTGCCAGCAGCGGGAGGACAGAGGGTCCCGGGGAGCTGTTTTTT,CASSGRTEGPGELFF
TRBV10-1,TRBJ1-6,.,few,TGCGCCAGCAGCCACGGACAGATATACTATAATTCACCCCTCCACTTT,CASSHGQIYYNSPLHF